The clone carrying this T cell receptor beta chain showed up just a few times. Its target is not known. This sample is drawn from a study of naive and memory T cell subsets. The beta constant-region primer was an equimolar mix of two oligonucleotides covering TRBC1 and TRBC2. TCRdb used MiXCR to reprocess the UMI-ligation and nested PCR reads, holding one entry per CDR3 protein. The data contain 21,000 or so distinct CDR3 sequences, approximately 11% of them singletons. Study results and limitations: TCR counts from RNA may reflect activation-linked expression changes. In CD4 and CD8 cells, diversity dropped from naive through EMRA. The power law exponent of TCR abundance differed between naive and memory cells.

The V gene lost 1 base and the J gene lost 6 bases, with 19 bases spanning the gap. The CDR3 is 16 amino acids. The germline CDR1 and CDR2 sequences are SGHRS and YFSETQ. Four subsets defined by CD45RA and CD27 were sorted after CD3, CD4, CD8 and live/dead staining. The chain joins TRBV5-1 to TRBJ1-1; TRBD1 is a possible D gene (6 bases). The specimen was central memory CD8+ T cells from blood. The receptor was isolated from a human donor in good health. The CDR3 DNA sequence: TGCGCCAGCAGCTTGTTTCGAACAGGGATGAGGGCTGAAGCTTTCTTT. Its translation: CASSLFRTGMRAEAFF.